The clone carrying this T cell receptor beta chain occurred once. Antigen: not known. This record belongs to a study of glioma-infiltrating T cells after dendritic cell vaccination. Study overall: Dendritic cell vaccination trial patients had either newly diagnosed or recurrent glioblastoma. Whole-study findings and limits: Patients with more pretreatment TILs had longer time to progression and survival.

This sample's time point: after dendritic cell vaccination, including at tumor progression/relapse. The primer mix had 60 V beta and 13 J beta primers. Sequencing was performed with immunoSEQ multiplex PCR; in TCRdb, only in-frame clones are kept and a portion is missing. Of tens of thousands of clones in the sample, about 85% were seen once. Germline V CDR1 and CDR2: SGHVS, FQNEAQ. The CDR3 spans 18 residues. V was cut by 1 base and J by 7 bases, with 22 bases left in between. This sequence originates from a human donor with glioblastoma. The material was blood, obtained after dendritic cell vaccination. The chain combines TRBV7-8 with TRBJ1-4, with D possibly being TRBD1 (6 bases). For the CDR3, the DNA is TGTGCCAGCAGCTTAGGAGAGGATTACAGGGCGGCGGGTGAAAAACTGTTTTTT. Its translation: CASSLGEDYRAAGEKLFF.